Detailed here is one T cell receptor beta chain. Its antigen is not identified. Primers for the PCR totalled 60 Vbeta and 13 Jbeta. Measured with immunoSEQ multiplex PCR; TCRdb has only the in-frame clones, and not every one. This sample yields approximately 130,000 clones, of which approximately 85% are seen a single time; about 6.7% belongs to the top ten. This entry belongs to a study of cytomegalovirus exposure and HLA in healthy donors. Broader study findings: Previous analysis showed most TCR beta V segments were productive about 87% or about 30% of the time.

From germline, CDR1 is SSHAT and CDR2 FNYEAQ (reference sequence). This CDR3 has 15 residues. Trimming took 5 bases from V and 7 from J; bases not matched to a gene: 8. J is TRBJ2-1 and V is TRBV7-7, with TRBD2 matching over 10 bases. The sequenced sample was PBMCs. This sequence was found in a woman under 40 in good health and CMV-seropositive. The CDR3: CASSQSGGGWNEQFF. As DNA, the CDR3 is TGTGCCAGCAGCCAGAGCGGGGGGGGCTGGAATGAGCAGTTCTTC.